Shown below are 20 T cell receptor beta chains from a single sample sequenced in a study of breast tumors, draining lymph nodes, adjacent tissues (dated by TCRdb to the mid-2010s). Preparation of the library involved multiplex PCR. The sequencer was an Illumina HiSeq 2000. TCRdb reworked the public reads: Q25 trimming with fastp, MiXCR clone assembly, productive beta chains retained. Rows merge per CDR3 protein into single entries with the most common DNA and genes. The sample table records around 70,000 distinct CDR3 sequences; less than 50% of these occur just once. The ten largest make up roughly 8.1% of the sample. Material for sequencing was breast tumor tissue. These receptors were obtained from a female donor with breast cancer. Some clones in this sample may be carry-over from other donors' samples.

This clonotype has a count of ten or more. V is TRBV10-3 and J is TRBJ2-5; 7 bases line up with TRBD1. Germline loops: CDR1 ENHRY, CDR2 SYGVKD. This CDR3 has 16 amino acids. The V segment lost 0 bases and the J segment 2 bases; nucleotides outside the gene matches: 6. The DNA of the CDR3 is TGTGCCATCAGTGAGTCGGCAGGGGGTCGGCAAGAGACCCAGTACTTC. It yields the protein CAISESAGGRQETQYF.

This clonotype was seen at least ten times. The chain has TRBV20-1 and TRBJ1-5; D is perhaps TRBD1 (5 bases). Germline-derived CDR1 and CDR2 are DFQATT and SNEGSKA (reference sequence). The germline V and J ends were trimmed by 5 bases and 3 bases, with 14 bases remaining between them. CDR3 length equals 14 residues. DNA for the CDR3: TGCAGTGCTCCGGAGGGGAACCCCAATCAGCCCCAGCATTTT. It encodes CSAPEGNPNQPQHF.

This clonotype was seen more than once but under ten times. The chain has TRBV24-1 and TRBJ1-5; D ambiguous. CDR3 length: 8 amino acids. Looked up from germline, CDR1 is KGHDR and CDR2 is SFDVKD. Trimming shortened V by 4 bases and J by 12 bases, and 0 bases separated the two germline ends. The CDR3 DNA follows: TGTGCCACCAGTGACCAGCATTTT. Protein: CATSDQHF.

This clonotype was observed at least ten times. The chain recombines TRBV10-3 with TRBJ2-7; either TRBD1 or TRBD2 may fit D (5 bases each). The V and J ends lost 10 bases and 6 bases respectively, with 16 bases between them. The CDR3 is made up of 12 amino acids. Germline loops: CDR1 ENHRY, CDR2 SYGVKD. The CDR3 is CATLSPGSEQYF. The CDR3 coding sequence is TGTGCCACCCTAAGTCCAGGGAGCGAGCAGTACTTC.

CDR3 sequence reads: CASSILVHINYEQYF. The CDR3 nucleotides read TGCGCCAGCAGCATCTTAGTGCATATTAACTACGAGCAGTACTTC. The chain links TRBV4-1 to TRBJ2-7; D ambiguous. Germline CDR1 reads MGHRA; CDR2 reads YSYEKL. Trimming left V 5 bases short and J 3 bases short, with 17 bases between. This CDR3 contains 15 residues.

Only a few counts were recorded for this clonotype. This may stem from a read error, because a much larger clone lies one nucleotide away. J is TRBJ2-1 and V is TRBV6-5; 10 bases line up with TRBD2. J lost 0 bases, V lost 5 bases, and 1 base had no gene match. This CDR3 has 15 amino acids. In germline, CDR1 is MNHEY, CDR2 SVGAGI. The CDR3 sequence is CASSPSGSSYNEQFF. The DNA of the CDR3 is TGTGCCAGCAGTCCTAGCGGGAGCTCCTACAATGAGCAGTTCTTC.

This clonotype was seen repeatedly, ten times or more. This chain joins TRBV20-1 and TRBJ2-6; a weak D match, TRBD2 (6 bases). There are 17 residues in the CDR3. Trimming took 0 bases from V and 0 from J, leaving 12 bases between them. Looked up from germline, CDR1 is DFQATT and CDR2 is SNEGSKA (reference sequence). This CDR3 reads CSARDPGDASGANVLTF. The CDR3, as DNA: TGCAGTGCTAGAGATCCGGGGGACGCCTCTGGGGCCAACGTCCTGACTTTC.

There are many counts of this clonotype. CDR3 region: CASSQRRGTSGVYNEQFF. The CDR3 region has the DNA TGCGCCAGCAGCCAACGGCGTGGGACTAGCGGGGTTTACAATGAGCAGTTCTTC. The rearrangement links TRBV4-1 to TRBJ2-1; the match to TRBD2 covers 13 bases. The V gene's germline CDR1 is MGHRA and CDR2 YSYEKL. The CDR3 runs to 18 residues. The ends lost 2 bases at V and 4 bases at J; junction bases unmatched: 8.

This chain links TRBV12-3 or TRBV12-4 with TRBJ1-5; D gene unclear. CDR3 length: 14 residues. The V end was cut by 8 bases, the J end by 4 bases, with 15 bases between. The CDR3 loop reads CASRIWGGNQPQHF. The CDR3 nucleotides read TGTGCCAGCCGTATCTGGGGAGGTAATCAGCCCCAGCATTTT.

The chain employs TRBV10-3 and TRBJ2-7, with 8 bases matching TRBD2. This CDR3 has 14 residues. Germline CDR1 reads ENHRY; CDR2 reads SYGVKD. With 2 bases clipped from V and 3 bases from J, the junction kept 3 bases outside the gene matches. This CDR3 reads CAISEREGLYEQYF. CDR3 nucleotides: TGTGCCATCAGTGAGCGGGAGGGTCTCTACGAGCAGTACTTC.

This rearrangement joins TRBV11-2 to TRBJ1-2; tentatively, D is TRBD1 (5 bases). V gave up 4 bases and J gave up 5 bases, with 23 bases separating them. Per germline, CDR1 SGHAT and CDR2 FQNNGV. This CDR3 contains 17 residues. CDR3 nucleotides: TGTGCCAGCAGCTCCCTTAGGGCGACAGATACGCAGTATGGCTACACCTTC. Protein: CASSSLRATDTQYGYTF.

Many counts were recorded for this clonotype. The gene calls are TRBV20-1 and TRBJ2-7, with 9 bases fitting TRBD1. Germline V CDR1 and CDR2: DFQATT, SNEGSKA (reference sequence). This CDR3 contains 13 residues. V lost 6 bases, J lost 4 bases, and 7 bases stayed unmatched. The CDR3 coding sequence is TGCAGTGCCAAGACAGGGGGTTTATACGAGCAGTACTTC. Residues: CSAKTGGLYEQYF.

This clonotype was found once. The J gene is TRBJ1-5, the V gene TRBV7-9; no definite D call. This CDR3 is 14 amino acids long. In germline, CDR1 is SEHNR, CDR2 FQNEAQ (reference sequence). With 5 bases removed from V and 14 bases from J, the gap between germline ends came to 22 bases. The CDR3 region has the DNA TGTGCCAGCAGCCCCGGGTTTAGGTCGTCCTACGAGCATTTT. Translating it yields CASSPGFRSSYEHF.

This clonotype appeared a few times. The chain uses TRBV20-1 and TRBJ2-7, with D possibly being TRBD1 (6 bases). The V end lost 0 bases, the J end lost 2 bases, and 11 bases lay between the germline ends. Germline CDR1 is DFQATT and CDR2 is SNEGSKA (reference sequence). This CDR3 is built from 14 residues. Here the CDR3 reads CSARDQTGTYEQYF. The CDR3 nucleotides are TGCAGTGCTAGAGATCAGACAGGAACCTACGAGCAGTACTTC.

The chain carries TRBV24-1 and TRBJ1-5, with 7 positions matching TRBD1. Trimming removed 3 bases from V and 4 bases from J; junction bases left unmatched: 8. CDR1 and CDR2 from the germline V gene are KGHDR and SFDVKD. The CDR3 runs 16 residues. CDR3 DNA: TGTGCCACCAGTGATCCGGGAGGGGGCGAAAATCAGCCCCAGCATTTT. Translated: CATSDPGGGENQPQHF.

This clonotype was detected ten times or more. In DNA, the CDR3 is TGTGCCAGCAGTTTAGGGCAGGTTTGGGCCTACACCTTC. It codes for CASSLGQVWAYTF. The V gene is TRBV12-3 or TRBV12-4, the J gene TRBJ1-2; D is ambiguous. V was clipped by 1 base and J by 10 bases, with 13 bases between them. The CDR3 spans 13 residues.

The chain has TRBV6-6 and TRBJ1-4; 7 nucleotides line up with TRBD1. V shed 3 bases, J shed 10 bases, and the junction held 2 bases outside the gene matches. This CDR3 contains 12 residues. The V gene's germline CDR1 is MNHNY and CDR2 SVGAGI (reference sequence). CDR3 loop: CASSYPGGKLFF. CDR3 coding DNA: TGTGCCAGCAGTTATCCAGGGGGAAAACTGTTTTTT.

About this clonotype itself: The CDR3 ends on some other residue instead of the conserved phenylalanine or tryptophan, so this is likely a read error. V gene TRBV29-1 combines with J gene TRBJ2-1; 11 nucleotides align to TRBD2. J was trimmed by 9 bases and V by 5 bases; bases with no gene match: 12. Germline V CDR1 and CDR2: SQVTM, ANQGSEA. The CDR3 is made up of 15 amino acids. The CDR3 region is CSVTPFSSGRFEQFL. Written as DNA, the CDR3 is TGCAGCGTTACCCCGTTTTCTAGCGGGAGGTTTGAGCAGTTCCTC.

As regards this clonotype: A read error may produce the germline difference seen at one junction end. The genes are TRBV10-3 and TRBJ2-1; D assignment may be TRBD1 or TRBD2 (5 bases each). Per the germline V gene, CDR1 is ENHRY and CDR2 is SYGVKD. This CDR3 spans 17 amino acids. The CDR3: CASSYSRGASSYNEQFF. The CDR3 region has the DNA TGTGCCAGCAGTTACTCGAGGGGTGCAAGCTCCTACAATGAGCAGTTCTTC.

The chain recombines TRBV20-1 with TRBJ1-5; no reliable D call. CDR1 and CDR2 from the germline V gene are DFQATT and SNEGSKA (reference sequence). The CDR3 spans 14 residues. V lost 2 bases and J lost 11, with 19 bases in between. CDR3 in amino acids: CSARRSGLQETQHF. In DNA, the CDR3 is TGCAGTGCTAGAAGATCCGGTCTTCAAGAGACCCAGCATTTT.